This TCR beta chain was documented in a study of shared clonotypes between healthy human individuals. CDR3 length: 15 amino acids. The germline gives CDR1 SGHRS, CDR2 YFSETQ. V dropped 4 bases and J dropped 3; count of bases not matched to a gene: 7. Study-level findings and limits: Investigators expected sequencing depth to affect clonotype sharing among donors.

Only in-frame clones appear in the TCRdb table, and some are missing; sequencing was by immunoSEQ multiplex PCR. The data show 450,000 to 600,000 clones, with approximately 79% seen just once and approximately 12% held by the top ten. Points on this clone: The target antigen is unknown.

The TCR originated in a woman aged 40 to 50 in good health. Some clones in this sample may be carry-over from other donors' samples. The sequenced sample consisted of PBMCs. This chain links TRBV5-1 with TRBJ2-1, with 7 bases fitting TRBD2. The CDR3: CASSKTSPDYNEQFF. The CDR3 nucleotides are TGCGCCAGCAGCAAGACTAGCCCTGACTACAATGAGCAGTTCTTC. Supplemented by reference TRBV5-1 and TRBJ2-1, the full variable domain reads KAGVTQTPRYLIKTRGQQVTLSCSPISGHRSVSWYQQTPGQGLQFLFEYFSETQRNKGNFPGRFSGRQFSNSRSEMNVSTLELGDSALYLCASSKTSPDYNEQFFGPGTRLTVL.